This T cell receptor (beta chain) is from a study of CD8+CD57+ T cells in acquired aplastic anemia. Across the study: Average DNA yield from sorted CD4+ and CD8+ cells was about 2.9 ug.

This clonotype was counted a single time. Its antigen is as yet unknown. A single base separates this from a much larger clone, so it may be a read error. The CDR3 has 21 residues. Germline-derived CDR1 and CDR2 are SGHVS and FQNEAQ. V was pared by 1 base and J by 4 bases, with 29 bases between. The sequenced patients had an expansion of CD8+CD57+ cells seen by flow cytometry. Among the patients, all had severe acquired aplastic anemia. Blood came from patients not yet given any therapy. Study-wide findings and caveats: Patients and controls turned out to have around 29 CD8+ CDR3 sequences in common.

TCR beta VDJ and CDR3 profiling used genomic DNA as template. MiXCR was run by TCRdb on the reads, yielding one entry per CDR3 protein. Of 260,000 or so distinct CDR3 sequences detected, around 43% appear once; the ten largest clones hold 7.8%. The sequence derives from a human donor with aplastic anemia. Sample: sorted CD4+, CD8+, or CD8+CD57+ T cells (not recorded which) from PBMCs. The chain is built from TRBV7-8 and TRBJ1-5; D may be TRBD1 (6 bases). The CDR3 protein is CASSLGLWGLSRNLRNQPQHF. The DNA for the CDR3 is TGTGCCAGCAGCTTAGGTTTGTGGGGGCTAAGCAGAAACCTAAGGAATCAGCCCCAGCATTTT. The variable domain in full, completed from reference TRBV7-8 and TRBJ1-5, reads GAGVSQSPRYKVAKRGQDVALRCDPISGHVSLFWYQQALGQGPEFLTYFQNEAQLDKSGLPSDRFFAERPEGSVSTLKIQRTQQEDSAVYLCASSLGLWGLSRNLRNQPQHFGDGTRLSIL.